This T cell receptor (beta chain) was retrieved from a study of CD8+ T cells in alopecia areata. Background on the study: Tofacitinib lasted 6 to 18 months, then 6 months off drug.

As for treatment: oral pan-JAK inhibitor, 5-10 mg twice daily. Study results and limitations: Scalp clonality dropped significantly under tofacitinib, as did expanded CD8+ top-100 clones.

This CDR3 spans 13 amino acids. The germline V gene has CDR1 SSHAT and CDR2 FNYEAQ (reference sequence). This clone showed up just a few times. Its matching antigen is unknown. At one end, the junction sequence differs from germline, possibly due to a read error. Extracted RNA was reverse transcribed, and the resulting cDNA served as sequencing template. The protocol was immunoSEQ multiplex PCR, while the TCRdb copy is restricted to in-frame clones and leaves out a portion. The sample carries about 270,000 clones, approximately 60% recorded once. V gene TRBV7-7 combines with J gene TRBJ2-3; D unresolved. Here the sequenced sample was CD4+ T cells sorted from blood, taken around week 53, from a patient treated with tofacitinib. This clonotype originated in a human donor with alopecia areata. Written as DNA, the CDR3 is TGTGCTAGCAGCCCTTTTATCACAGATACGCAGTATTTT. Protein: CASSPFITDTQYF.